The rows below give T cell receptor beta chains drawn from one sample of a study of blood T cell repertoires in COVID-19. Sequencing was performed with immunoSEQ multiplex PCR; in TCRdb, only in-frame clones are kept and a portion is missing. The sample yields approximately 210,000 clones, around 95% seen once. The sequencing sample was made of peripheral blood. These receptors were obtained from a man aged 25-45 years with COVID-19, enrolled during active disease. Both conserved end residues are part of each CDR3. A D gene is named only where the DNA matches it firmly. A clone size is listed for some rows: how often the clone was seen (once, few, many), or a class if it is expanded.

NA	TRBV6-1	TRBJ2-1	NA	TGTGCCAGCAGTGAAATATCGCGGGGCGATGAGCAGTTCTTC	CASSEISRGDEQFF
NA	TRBV6-5	TRBJ2-5	once	TGTGCCAGCAGCTCCGGGGGGCTAGGGCAAGAGACCCAGTACTTC	CASSSGGLGQETQYF
NA	TRBV5-1	TRBJ2-2	NA	TGCGCCAGCAGCTTGTTCACCCAGAACGGGGAGCTGTTTTTT	CASSLFTQNGELFF
TRBD1	TRBV19	TRBJ1-2	NA	TGTGCCAGTAGGACAGGGCGGGGAGCTAACTATGGCTACACCTTC	CASRTGRGANYGYTF
NA	TRBV6-5	TRBJ1-2	NA	TGTGCCAGCAGTCCCCAGGCGAATGGCTACACCTTC	CASSPQANGYTF
TRBD1	TRBV25-1	TRBJ1-2	NA	TGTGCCAGCAGCCGAACCCCGGACAGGGGCTATGGCTACACCTTC	CASSRTPDRGYGYTF
NA	TRBV30	TRBJ2-7	NA	TGTGCCTGGAGAGGTGAAGCGGTCGAGCAGTACTTC	CAWRGEAVEQYF
TRBD1	TRBV13	TRBJ1-1	NA	TGTGCCAGCAGCTTAGAGACAGGGGGAATGACTCACACTGAAGCTTTCTTT	CASSLETGGMTHTEAFF
TRBD1	TRBV6-2/TRBV6-3	TRBJ1-3	NA	TGTGCCAGCAGTAAATGGCGACTCACCAGGGGGCCTGGAAACACCATATATTTT	CASSKWRLTRGPGNTIYF
NA	TRBV3-1/TRBV3-2	TRBJ2-1	NA	TGTGCCAGCAGCCAAGATGTCGCCCGGTACAATGAGCAGTTCTTC	CASSQDVARYNEQFF
NA	TRBV6-5	TRBJ2-2	once	TGTGCCACCCGATGGGACTTTAACACCGGGGAGCTGTTTTTT	CATRWDFNTGELFF
TRBD2	TRBV6-1	TRBJ2-3	NA	TGTGCCAGCAGTGAAGACCTAGCGGGGGGGGCCTTGGATACGCAGTATTTT	CASSEDLAGGALDTQYF
TRBD2	TRBV9	TRBJ2-3	NA	TGTGCCAGCAGCGTAGTCGGCGGGGGGCCCACTAGCACAGATACGCAGTATTTT	CASSVVGGGPTSTDTQYF
TRBD1	TRBV5-1	TRBJ1-1	NA	TGCGCCAGCAGCTCAGGGGGGCGGGATCCGGTGAACACTGAAGCTTTCTTT	CASSSGGRDPVNTEAFF
NA	TRBV25-1	TRBJ1-3	once	TGTGCCAGCAGTCCGAGTGTTGCTGGAAACACCATATATTTT	CASSPSVAGNTIYF
TRBD1	TRBV19	TRBJ1-5	NA	TGTGCCAGTGGCCCAAACGGGGCAGGGGGAGATGATCAGCCCCAGCATTTT	CASGPNGAGGDDQPQHF
TRBD1	TRBV5-1	TRBJ1-2	once	TGCGCCAGCAGCCCACCCTCGGGACAGGGCATATATGGCTACACCTTC	CASSPPSGQGIYGYTF
TRBD1	TRBV7-9	TRBJ2-2	NA	TGTGCCAGCAGTTTATCCGGGACAGGGGGACTCACGAACACCGGGGAGCTGTTTTTT	CASSLSGTGGLTNTGELFF
NA	TRBV4-1	TRBJ1-3	NA	TGCGCCAGCAGCCAAGATCGGGGGAGGATGCTAAAGACTTACTCTGGAAACACCATATATTTT	CASSQDRGRMLKTYSGNTIYF
NA	TRBV12-5	TRBJ1-4	NA	TGTGCTAGTGGCAGGCTTTTCGATGCTGCAACTAATGAAAAACTGTTTTTT	CASGRLFDAATNEKLFF
TRBD2	TRBV19	TRBJ2-3	NA	TGTGCCAGTAGTGAATTAGCGGGGGGGATGGATACGCAGTATTTT	CASSELAGGMDTQYF
TRBD1	TRBV19	TRBJ1-2	NA	TGTGCCAGTAGTAGACCGGGACAGGGGGCTAAAAATGGCTACACCTTC	CASSRPGQGAKNGYTF
NA	TRBV18	TRBJ2-5	NA	TGTGCCAGCTCACCAGGGGGGGAGACCCAGTACTTC	CASSPGGETQYF
TRBD1	TRBV18	TRBJ1-1	NA	TGTGCCAGCTCACAGGCCGACAGGGGGCCGAACACTGAAGCTTTCTTT	CASSQADRGPNTEAFF
NA	TRBV19	TRBJ1-2	NA	TGTGCCAGTAGTATGGGGCAGAACTATGGCTACACCTTC	CASSMGQNYGYTF
NA	TRBV15	TRBJ1-5	NA	TGTGCCACCAGCAGAGCAGGGCTTGGGGCCCAAAATCAGCCCCAGCATTTT	CATSRAGLGAQNQPQHF
TRBD2	TRBV13	TRBJ2-7	once	TGTGCCAGCAGCTTAGGTCCTAGCGGGGGCTACGAGCAGTACTTC	CASSLGPSGGYEQYF
NA	TRBV21-1	TRBJ1-2	NA	TGTGCCAGCAGCGCCCGGGAGGACTATGGCTACACCTTC	CASSAREDYGYTF
NA	TRBV6-5	TRBJ1-2	once	TGTGCCAGCAGTTACTCGATTACAGGGACCTATGGCTACACCTTC	CASSYSITGTYGYTF
NA	TRBV20-1	TRBJ2-3	NA	TGCAGTGCGGCGCGGGGAGATGCGCAGTATTTT	CSAARGDAQYF
NA	TRBV5-1	TRBJ2-6	NA	TGCGCCAGCAGCTTGGGTCCTCCCTCTGGGGCCAACGTCCTGACTTTC	CASSLGPPSGANVLTF
NA	TRBV5-4	TRBJ1-6	NA	TGTGCCAGCAGCATGCCGGGACACGATAATTCACCCCTCCACTTT	CASSMPGHDNSPLHF
NA	TRBV18	TRBJ1-1	NA	TGTGCCAGCTCACCGACATCAGCGGGAACTGAAGCTTTCTTT	CASSPTSAGTEAFF
NA	TRBV20-1	TRBJ1-5	NA	TGCAGTGCTAGTGACGGGAATAGCAATCAGCCCCAGCATTTT	CSASDGNSNQPQHF
TRBD2	TRBV9	TRBJ2-1	NA	TGTGCCAGCAGCCTCTCTAGCGGGGGAGACAATGAGCAGTTCTTC	CASSLSSGGDNEQFF
NA	TRBV19	TRBJ1-6	NA	TGTGCCAGTAGTTACGGGTTAAATTCACCCCTCCACTTT	CASSYGLNSPLHF